These 11 T cell receptor beta chains originate from one sample sequenced in a study of blood T cells in healthy people across ages. Combining a sample-barcoded 5' primer with a J-beta primer mix, a second PCR ran for about 7 to 12 cycles. TCRdb processed the 5' RACE reads anew with MiXCR; each CDR3 protein has one entry. The sample holds fewer than 2,000,000 distinct CDR3 sequences, about 39% seen once. Sequenced input: blood. These receptors all come from a human donor in good health.

The chain uses TRBV5-1 and TRBJ2-3, with D possibly being TRBD2 (7 bases). V was pared by 1 base and J by 2 bases, with 17 bases between. CDR1 and CDR2 from the germline V gene are SGHRS and YFSETQ. The CDR3 extends over 17 amino acids. The DNA of the CDR3 is TGCGCCAGCAGCTTGACTGGGGGGGGCTTCGACACAGATACGCAGTATTTT. Residues: CASSLTGGGFDTDTQYF.

The gene calls are TRBV7-2 and TRBJ1-1, with no clear D. CDR1 is SGHTA and CDR2 is FQGNSA in the germline V gene. CDR3 length equals 15 residues. V lost 0 bases and J 1 base, leaving 9 bases between the germline ends. CDR3 loop: CASSLALEGNTEAFF. The DNA for the CDR3 is TGTGCCAGCAGCTTAGCGCTGGAGGGGAACACTGAAGCTTTCTTT.

CDR3 region: CSATGQGLNQNTGELFF. CDR3 coding DNA: TGCAGTGCTACAGGACAGGGGTTGAATCAGAACACCGGGGAGCTGTTTTTT. The chain employs TRBV20-1 and TRBJ2-2; 9 nucleotides agree with TRBD1. V shed 4 bases and J 1 base; nucleotides not matched to a gene: 10. This CDR3 is 17 amino acids long. The germline V gene has CDR1 DFQATT and CDR2 SNEGSKA (reference sequence).

This clonotype was counted between two and nine times. At one end the junction does not follow the germline gene, possibly because of a read error. DNA for the CDR3: TGTGCCTGGAATGTTGGGGGGAGGTCAAGAAATGTGCAGTTCTTC. This codes for CAWNVGGRSRNVQFF. The chain recombines TRBV30 with TRBJ2-1; D may be TRBD2 (6 bases). The germline CDR1 and CDR2 sequences are GTSNPN and SVGIG (reference sequence). The CDR3 is made up of 15 amino acids.

The rearrangement uses TRBV20-1 and TRBJ2-5, with 7 bases lining up with TRBD1. The end of the DNA is better explained by TRBJ2-7, so the J call may be wrong. Germline CDR1 and CDR2: DFQATT and SNEGSKA (reference sequence). The CDR3 runs 14 residues. The CDR3 bases are TGCAGTGCCAAGGGTGGGGCAGGGGGCTACGAGCAGTACTTC. This sequence encodes CSAKGGAGGYEQYF.

The rearrangement uses TRBV6-6 and TRBJ1-2; 11 bases map to TRBD1. The CDR3 consists of 17 residues. The germline V gene has CDR1 MNHNY and CDR2 SVGAGI (reference sequence). V lost 6 bases, J lost 4 bases, and 13 bases stayed unmatched. For the CDR3, the DNA is TGTGCCAGCAGACCCGGGGCGGACAGGGGGCTTCTCTATGGCTACACCTTC. This sequence encodes CASRPGADRGLLYGYTF.

Note on this clonotype: This could be a read error, since a much larger clone is one nucleotide away. The rearrangement links TRBV20-1 to TRBJ2-1; D gene ambiguous. Per germline, CDR1 DFQATT and CDR2 SNEGSKA (reference sequence). The CDR3 extends over 12 amino acids. V shed 5 bases and J shed 13 bases, with 18 bases lying between them. The CDR3 sequence is CSADSLGGTQFF. The CDR3 DNA sequence: TGCAGTGCTGATAGCCTGGGTGGAACCCAGTTCTTC.

The chain couples TRBV20-1 to TRBJ2-1, with 7 nucleotides matching TRBD1. With V trimmed by 3 bases and J by 2 bases, 10 bases remained unmatched. The germline gives CDR1 DFQATT, CDR2 SNEGSKA (reference sequence). The CDR3 totals 16 residues. The CDR3 spells CSARNSDRATYNEQFF. In nucleotides, the CDR3 is TGCAGTGCTAGGAATAGCGACAGGGCGACCTACAATGAGCAGTTCTTC.

This clonotype occurred a few times. This rearrangement joins TRBV7-6 to TRBJ2-5; D is undetermined. Trimming shortened V by 5 bases and J by 2 bases, and 6 bases separated the two germline ends. CDR1 and CDR2 (germline): SGHVS, FNYEAQ. The CDR3 is made up of 12 amino acids. CDR3 amino acids: CASSTHQETQYF. CDR3 nucleotides: TGTGCCAGCAGCACTCATCAAGAGACCCAGTACTTC.

Of note for this clonotype: One end of the junction is discordant with germline, which a read error may explain. The chain has TRBV12-3 or TRBV12-4 and TRBJ1-4, with 12 bases matching TRBD1. CDR3 size: 15 residues. CDR3 protein: CASSSQGTGGDKRFF. In DNA, the CDR3 is TGTGCCAGCAGTTCCCAAGGGACAGGGGGCGATAAACGGTTTTTT.

V gene TRBV4-3 combines with J gene TRBJ2-7; D is undetermined. V lost 1 base and J lost 2, with 12 bases in between. Per germline, CDR1 LGHNA and CDR2 YSLEER. The CDR3 totals 15 residues. The CDR3, as DNA: TGCGCCAGCAGCCAAGGATCCGGCCCCCCCTACGAGCAGTACTTC. Its protein is CASSQGSGPPYEQYF.